These T cell receptor beta chains were read from a single sample in a study of vaccination effects on CD4 cells after COVID-19. The antigens for these receptors are not known. Profiled with immunoSEQ multiplex PCR; TCRdb holds only in-frame clones, not every one. This sample has 71,000 or so clones, with around 72% found just once. The sequencing used CD4+ T cells from PBMCs cultured with HCoV-OC43 spike peptides, collected before COVID-19 vaccination. The receptors here all came from a human donor who received a COVID-19 vaccine. CDR3s leave out the opening cysteine and the closing phenylalanine or tryptophan. D genes are given only for firm matches.

v_call,j_call,d_call,cdr3_aa
TRBV6-4,TRBJ2-3,NA,ASSDMSGTDTQY
TRBV5-1,TRBJ2-6,NA,ASSLDSSGANVLT
TRBV7-3,TRBJ2-3,NA,ASSLVPGSDTQY
TRBV7-2,TRBJ2-1,TRBD2,ASSLAPTGRGDNEQF
TRBV5-6,TRBJ2-3,TRBD1,ASMPQGYTDTQY
TRBV10-3,TRBJ1-4,TRBD1,AISDQTGVNEKLF
TRBV18,TRBJ1-6,NA,ASSPMGTADNSPLH
TRBV11-3,TRBJ2-1,TRBD1,ASSTRQGEQF
TRBV5-1,TRBJ1-2,NA,ASSLAAGMRTNYGYT
TRBV21-1,TRBJ2-4,NA,ASSKTGEGAKNIQY
TRBV6-4,TRBJ2-5,TRBD1,ASSEVVGDRGWETQY